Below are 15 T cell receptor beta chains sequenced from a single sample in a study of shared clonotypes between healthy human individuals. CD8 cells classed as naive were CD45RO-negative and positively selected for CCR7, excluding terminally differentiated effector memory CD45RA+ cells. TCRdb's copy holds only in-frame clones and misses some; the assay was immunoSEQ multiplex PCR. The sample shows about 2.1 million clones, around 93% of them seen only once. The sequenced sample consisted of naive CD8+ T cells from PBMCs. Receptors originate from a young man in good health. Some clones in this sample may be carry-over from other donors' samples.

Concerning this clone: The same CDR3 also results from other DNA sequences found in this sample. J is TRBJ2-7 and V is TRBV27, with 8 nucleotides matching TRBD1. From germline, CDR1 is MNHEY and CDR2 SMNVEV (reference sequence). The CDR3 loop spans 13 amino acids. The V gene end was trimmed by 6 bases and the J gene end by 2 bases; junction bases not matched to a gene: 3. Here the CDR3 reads CASRQGATYEQYF. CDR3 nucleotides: TGTGCCAGCAGGCAGGGGGCAACCTACGAGCAGTACTTC.

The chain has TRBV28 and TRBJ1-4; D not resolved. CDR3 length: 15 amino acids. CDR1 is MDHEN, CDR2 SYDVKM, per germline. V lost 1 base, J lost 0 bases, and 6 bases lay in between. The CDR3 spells CASSLLLATNEKLFF. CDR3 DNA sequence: TGTGCCAGCAGTTTATTATTGGCAACTAATGAAAAACTGTTTTTT. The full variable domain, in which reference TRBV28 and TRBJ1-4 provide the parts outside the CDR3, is DVKVTQSSRYLVKRTGEKVFLECVQDMDHENMFWYRQDPGLGLRLIYFSYDVKMKEKGDIPEGYSVSREKKERFSLILESASTNQTSMYLCASSLLLATNEKLFFGSGTQLSVL.

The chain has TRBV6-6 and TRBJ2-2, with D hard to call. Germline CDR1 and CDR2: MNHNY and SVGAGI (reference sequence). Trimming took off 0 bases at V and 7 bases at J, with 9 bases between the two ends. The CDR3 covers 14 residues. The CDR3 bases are TGTGCCAGCAGTTACTCGAATCGCGGCGGGGAGCTGTTTTTT. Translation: CASSYSNRGGELFF.

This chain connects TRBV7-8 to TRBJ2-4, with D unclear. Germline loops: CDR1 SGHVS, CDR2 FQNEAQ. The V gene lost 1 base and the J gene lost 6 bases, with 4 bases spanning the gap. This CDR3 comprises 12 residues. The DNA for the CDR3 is TGTGCCAGCAGCTTAGGTGGAAACATTCAGTACTTC. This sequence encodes CASSLGGNIQYF.

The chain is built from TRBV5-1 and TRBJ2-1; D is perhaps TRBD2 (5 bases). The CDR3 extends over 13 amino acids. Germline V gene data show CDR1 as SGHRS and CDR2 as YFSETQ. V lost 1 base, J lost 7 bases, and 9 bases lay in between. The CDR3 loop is CASSLIRGNEQFF. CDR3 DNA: TGCGCCAGCAGCTTGATTCGGGGAAATGAGCAGTTCTTC.

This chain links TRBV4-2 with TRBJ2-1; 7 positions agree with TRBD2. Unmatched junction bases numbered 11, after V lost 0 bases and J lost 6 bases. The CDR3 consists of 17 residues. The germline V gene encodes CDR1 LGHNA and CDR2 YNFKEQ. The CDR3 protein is CASSQEIWGEGSNEQFF. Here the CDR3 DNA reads TGTGCCAGCAGCCAAGAGATTTGGGGGGAGGGGAGCAATGAGCAGTTCTTC.

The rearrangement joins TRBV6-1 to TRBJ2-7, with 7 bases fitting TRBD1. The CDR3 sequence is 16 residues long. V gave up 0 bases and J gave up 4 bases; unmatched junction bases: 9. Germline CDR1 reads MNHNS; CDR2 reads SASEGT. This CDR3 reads CASSEAAGQVGYEQYF. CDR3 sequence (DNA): TGTGCCAGCAGTGAAGCTGCCGGACAGGTGGGTTACGAGCAGTACTTC.

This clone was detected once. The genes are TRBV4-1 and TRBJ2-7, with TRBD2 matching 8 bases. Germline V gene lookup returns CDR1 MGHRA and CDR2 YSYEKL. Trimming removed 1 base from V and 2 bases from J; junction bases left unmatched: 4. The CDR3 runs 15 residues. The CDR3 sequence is CASSQGVGGAYEQYF. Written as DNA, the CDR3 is TGCGCCAGCAGCCAAGGAGTCGGGGGGGCCTACGAGCAGTACTTC.

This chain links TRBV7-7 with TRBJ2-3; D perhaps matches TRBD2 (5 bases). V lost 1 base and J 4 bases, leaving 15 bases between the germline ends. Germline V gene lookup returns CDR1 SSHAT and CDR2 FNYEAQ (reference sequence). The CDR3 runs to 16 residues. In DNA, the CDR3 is TGTGCCAGCAGCTTAGAAGTTAGCGAGGGCCCAGATACGCAGTATTTT. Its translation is CASSLEVSEGPDTQYF.

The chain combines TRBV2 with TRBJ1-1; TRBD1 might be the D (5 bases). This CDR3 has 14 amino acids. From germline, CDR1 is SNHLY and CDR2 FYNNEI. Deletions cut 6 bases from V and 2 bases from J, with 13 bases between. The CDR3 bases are TGTGCCAGCAGGAGGGGTAGGACTAACACTGAAGCTTTCTTT. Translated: CASRRGRTNTEAFF.

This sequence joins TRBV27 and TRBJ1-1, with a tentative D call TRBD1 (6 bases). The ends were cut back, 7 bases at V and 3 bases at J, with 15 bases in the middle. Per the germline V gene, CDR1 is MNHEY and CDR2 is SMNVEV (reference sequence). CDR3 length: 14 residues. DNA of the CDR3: TGTGCCAGCACCCTACGGGGGGGCCACACTGAAGCTTTCTTT. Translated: CASTLRGGHTEAFF.

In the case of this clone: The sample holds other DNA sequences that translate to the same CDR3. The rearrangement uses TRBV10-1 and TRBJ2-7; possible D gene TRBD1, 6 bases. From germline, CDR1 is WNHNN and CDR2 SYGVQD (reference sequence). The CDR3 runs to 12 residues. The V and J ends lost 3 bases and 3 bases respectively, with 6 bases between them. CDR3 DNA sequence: TGCGCCAGCAGTGAAGGGGGCTACGAGCAGTACTTC. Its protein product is CASSEGGYEQYF.

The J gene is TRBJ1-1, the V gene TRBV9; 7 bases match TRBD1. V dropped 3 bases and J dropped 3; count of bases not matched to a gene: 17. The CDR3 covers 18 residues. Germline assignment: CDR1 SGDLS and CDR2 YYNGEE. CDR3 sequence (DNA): TGTGCCAGCAGCGGACGGACAGGCGGGGGTCTAGGAGACACTGAAGCTTTCTTT. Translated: CASSGRTGGGLGDTEAFF.

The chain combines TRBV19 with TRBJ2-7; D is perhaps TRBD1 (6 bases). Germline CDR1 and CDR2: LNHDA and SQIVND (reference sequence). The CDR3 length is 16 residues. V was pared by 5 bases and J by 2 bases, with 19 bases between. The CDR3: CASSDLWGRPAYEQYF. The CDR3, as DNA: TGTGCCAGTAGTGATTTATGGGGGCGGCCGGCCTACGAGCAGTACTTC.

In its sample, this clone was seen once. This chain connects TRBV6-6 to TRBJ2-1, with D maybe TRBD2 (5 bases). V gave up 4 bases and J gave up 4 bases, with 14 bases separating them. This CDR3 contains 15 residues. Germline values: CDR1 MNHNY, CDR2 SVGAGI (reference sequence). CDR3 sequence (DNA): TGTGCCAGCAGTTCTCAAGTCTCGGGATACAATGAGCAGTTCTTC. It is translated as CASSSQVSGYNEQFF.